This TCR beta chain was documented in a study of T cell responses to AZD1222 COVID-19 vaccine. At the level of the study: Investigators merged groups given second doses at roughly 4 or roughly 12 weeks. Study-level points and caveats: Clonal diversity may have been underestimated in mostly white British donors.

Clones were read by immunoSEQ multiplex PCR, and TCRdb kept only the in-frame ones, dropping some. The sample holds more than 150,000 clones, roughly 90% seen once. In the case of this clone: As yet, its antigen is unknown.

V trimming: 3 bases; J trimming: 4 bases; junction bases outside the gene matches: 11. Germline CDR1 LGHNA, CDR2 YNFKEQ. This CDR3 is built from 17 residues. This sample comprised peripheral blood, obtained on day 0 of AZD1222 vaccination. The receptor's source is an adult in good health. J is TRBJ2-3 and V is TRBV4-2; 9 bases agree with TRBD2. The CDR3 is CASSQDYGGRAADTQYF. CDR3 DNA sequence: TGTGCCAGCAGCCAGGACTACGGCGGGAGGGCCGCAGATACGCAGTATTTT.